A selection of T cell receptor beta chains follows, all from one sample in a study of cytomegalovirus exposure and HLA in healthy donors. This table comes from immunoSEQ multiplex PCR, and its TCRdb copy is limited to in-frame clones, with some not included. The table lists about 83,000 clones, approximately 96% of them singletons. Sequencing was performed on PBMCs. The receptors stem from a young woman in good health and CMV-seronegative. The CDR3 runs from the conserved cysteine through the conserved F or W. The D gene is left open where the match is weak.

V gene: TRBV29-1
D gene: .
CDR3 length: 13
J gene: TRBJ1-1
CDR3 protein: CSVEGTANTEAFF
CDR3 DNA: TGCAGCGTTGAAGGGACAGCGAACACTGAAGCTTTCTTT

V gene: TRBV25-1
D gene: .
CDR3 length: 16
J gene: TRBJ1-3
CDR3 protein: CASSEFPGPSGNTIYF
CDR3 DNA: TGTGCCAGCAGTGAATTCCCCGGTCCTTCTGGAAACACCATATATTTT

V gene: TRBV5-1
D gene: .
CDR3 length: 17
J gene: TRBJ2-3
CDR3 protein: CASPRARRETTTDTQYF
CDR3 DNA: TGCGCCAGCCCCCGCGCGCGACGGGAGACCACCACAGATACGCAGTATTTT

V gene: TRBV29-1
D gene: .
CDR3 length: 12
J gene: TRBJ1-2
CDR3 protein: CSVVRSRDGYTF
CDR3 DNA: TGCAGCGTTGTCCGGTCGCGGGATGGCTACACCTTC

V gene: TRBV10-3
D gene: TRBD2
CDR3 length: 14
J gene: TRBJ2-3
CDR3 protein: CAINSGTSGSAQYF
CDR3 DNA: TGTGCCATCAATTCTGGGACTAGCGGGAGCGCGCAGTATTTT

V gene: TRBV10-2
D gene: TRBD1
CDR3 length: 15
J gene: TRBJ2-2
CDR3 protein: CATQGTEASTGELFF
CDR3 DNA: TGCGCCACACAAGGGACAGAAGCGTCCACCGGGGAGCTGTTTTTT

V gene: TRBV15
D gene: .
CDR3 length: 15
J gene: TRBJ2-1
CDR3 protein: CATSRVDLAMGEQFF
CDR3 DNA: TGTGCCACCAGCAGAGTTGATCTAGCGATGGGTGAGCAGTTCTTC

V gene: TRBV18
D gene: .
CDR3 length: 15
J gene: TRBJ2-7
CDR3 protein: CASSPPASSSYEQYF
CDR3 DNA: TGTGCCAGCTCACCACCGGCTAGCTCCAGCTACGAGCAGTACTTC

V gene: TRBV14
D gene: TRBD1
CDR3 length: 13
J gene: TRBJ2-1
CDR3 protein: CASSPQGTNEQFF
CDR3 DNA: TGTGCCAGCAGCCCACAGGGGACGAATGAGCAGTTCTTC

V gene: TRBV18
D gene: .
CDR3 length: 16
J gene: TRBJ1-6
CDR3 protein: CASSLTPGQKNSPLHF
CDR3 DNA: TGTGCCAGCTCACTCACACCCGGACAAAAAAATTCACCCCTCCACTTT

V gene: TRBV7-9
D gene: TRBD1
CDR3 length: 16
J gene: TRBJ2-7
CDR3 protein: CASSTDRGTPTYEQYF
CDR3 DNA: TGTGCCAGCAGCACCGACAGGGGAACCCCCACCTACGAGCAGTACTTC

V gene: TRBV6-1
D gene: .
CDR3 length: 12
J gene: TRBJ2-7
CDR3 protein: CASSEMRYEQYF
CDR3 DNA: TGTGCCAGCAGTGAAATGAGGTACGAGCAGTACTTC

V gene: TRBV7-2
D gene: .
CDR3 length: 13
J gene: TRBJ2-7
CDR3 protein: CASSGRRGDEQYF
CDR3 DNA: TGTGCCAGCAGCGGTCGGCGCGGAGACGAGCAGTACTTC

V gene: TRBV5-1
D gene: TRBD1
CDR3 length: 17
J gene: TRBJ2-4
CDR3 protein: CASSSDRGTGAKNIQYF
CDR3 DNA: TGCGCCAGCAGCTCGGACAGGGGAACGGGCGCCAAAAACATTCAGTACTTC

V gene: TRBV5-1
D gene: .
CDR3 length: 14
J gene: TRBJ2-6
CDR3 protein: CASCVSPGANVLTF
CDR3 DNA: TGCGCCAGCTGTGTCTCCCCTGGGGCCAACGTCCTGACTTTC

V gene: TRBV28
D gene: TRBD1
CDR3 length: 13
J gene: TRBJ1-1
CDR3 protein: CASSLWDREEAFF
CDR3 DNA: TGTGCCAGCAGTTTATGGGACAGGGAAGAAGCTTTCTTT

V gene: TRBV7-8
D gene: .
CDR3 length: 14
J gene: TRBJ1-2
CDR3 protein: CASSLVGDYYGYTF
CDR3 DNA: TGTGCCAGCAGCTTAGTGGGAGACTACTATGGCTACACCTTC

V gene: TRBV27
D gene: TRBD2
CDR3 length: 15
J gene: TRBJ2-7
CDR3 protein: CASSYAGGPIYEQYF
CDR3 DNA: TGTGCCAGCAGTTACGCGGGAGGGCCCATCTACGAGCAGTACTTC

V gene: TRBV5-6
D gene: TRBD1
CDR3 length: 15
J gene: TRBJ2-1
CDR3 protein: CASSFGQVWYNEQFF
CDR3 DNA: TGTGCCAGCAGCTTCGGACAGGTTTGGTACAATGAGCAGTTCTTC

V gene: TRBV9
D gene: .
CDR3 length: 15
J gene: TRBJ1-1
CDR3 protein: CASSVEGGFRTEAFF
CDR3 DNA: TGTGCCAGCAGCGTAGAGGGAGGTTTTAGGACTGAAGCTTTCTTT

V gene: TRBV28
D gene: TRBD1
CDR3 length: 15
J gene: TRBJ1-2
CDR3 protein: CASSSGQGIGDGYTF
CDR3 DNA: TGTGCCAGCAGTTCAGGACAGGGGATTGGGGATGGCTACACCTTC

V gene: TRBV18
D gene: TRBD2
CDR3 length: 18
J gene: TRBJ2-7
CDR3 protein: CASSISAGGNLKAYEQYF
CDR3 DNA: TGTGCCAGCTCAATTTCTGCGGGAGGGAACCTCAAGGCCTACGAGCAGTACTTC

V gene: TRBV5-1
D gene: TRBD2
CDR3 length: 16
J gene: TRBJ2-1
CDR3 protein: CASSAPAGLGNNEQFF
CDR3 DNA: TGCGCCAGCAGCGCACCCGCGGGACTAGGAAACAATGAGCAGTTCTTC

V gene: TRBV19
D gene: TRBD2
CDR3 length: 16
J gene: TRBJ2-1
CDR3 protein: CASSVRTSGTYNEQFF
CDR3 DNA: TGTGCCAGTAGCGTCCGGACTAGCGGCACCTACAATGAGCAGTTCTTC

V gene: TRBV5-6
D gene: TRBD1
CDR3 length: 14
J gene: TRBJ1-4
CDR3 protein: CASSSGTGMEKLFF
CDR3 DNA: TGTGCCAGCAGCTCCGGGACAGGGATGGAAAAACTGTTTTTT

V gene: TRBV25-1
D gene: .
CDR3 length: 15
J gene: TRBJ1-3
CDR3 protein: CASSDLWVAGNTIYF
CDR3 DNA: TGTGCCAGCAGTGATTTGTGGGTAGCCGGAAACACCATATATTTT

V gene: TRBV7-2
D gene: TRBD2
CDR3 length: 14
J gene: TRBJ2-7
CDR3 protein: CASSLSGGLNEQYF
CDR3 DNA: TGTGCCAGCAGCTTATCGGGAGGGCTAAACGAGCAGTACTTC

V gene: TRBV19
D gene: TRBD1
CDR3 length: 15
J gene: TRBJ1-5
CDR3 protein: CASSLETGAGQPQHF
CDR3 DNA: TGTGCCAGTAGTTTAGAGACAGGGGCCGGACAGCCCCAGCATTTT